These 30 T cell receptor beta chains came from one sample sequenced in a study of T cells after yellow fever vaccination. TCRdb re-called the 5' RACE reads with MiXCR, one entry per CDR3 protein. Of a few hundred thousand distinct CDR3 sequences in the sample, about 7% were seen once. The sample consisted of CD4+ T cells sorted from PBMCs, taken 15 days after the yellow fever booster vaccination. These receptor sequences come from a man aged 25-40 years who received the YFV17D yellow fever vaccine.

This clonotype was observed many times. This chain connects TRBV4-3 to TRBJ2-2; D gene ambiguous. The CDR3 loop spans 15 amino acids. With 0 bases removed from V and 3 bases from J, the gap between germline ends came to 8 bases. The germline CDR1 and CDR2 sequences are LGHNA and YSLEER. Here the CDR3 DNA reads TGCGCCAGCAGCCAAGACTCCATAGACACCGGGGAGCTGTTTTTT. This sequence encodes CASSQDSIDTGELFF.

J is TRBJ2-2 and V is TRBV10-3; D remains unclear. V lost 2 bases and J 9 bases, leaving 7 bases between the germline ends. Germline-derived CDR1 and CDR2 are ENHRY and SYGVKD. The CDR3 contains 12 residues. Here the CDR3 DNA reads TGTGCCATCAGTGAGGTGGGCCGGGAGCTGTTTTTT. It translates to CAISEVGRELFF.

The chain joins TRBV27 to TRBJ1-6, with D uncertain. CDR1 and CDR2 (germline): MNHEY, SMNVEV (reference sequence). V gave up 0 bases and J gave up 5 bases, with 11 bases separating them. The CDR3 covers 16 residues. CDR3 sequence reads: CASSLSRPMNNSPLHF. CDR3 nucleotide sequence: TGTGCCAGCAGTTTATCGCGGCCAATGAATAATTCACCCCTCCACTTT.

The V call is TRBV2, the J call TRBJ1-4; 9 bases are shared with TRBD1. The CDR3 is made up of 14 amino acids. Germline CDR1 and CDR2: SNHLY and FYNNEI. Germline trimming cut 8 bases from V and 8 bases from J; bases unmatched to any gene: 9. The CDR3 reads CASGQQGAKEKLFF. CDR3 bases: TGTGCCAGCGGCCAACAGGGGGCGAAGGAAAAACTGTTTTTT.

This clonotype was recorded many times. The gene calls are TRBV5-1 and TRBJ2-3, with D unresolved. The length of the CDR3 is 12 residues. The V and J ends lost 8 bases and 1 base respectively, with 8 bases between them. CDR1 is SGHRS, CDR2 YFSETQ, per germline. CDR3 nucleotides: TGCGCCAGTAGGGCGGGCACAGATACGCAGTATTTT. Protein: CASRAGTDTQYF.

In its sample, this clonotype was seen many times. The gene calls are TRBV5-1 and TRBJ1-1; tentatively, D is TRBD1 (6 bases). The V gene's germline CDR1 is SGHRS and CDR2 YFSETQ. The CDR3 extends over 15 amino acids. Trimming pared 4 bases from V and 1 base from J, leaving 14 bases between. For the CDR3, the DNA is TGCGCCAGCAGCCCGGCGGGACAAAGGAACACTGAAGCTTTCTTT. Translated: CASSPAGQRNTEAFF.

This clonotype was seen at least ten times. The CDR3: CASSGGPSSYEQYF. Here the CDR3 DNA reads TGTGCCAGCAGCGGAGGCCCGAGTAGCTACGAGCAGTACTTC. The chain combines TRBV7-8 with TRBJ2-7, with D possibly matching TRBD2 (5 bases). Trimming stripped 5 bases from V and 3 bases from J, with 14 bases between. Germline assignment: CDR1 SGHVS and CDR2 FQNEAQ. The CDR3 runs 14 residues.

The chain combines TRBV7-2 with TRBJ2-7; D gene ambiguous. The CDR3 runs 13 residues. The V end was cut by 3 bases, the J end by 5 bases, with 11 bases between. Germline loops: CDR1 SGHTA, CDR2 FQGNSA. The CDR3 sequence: CASSLRRVDEQYF. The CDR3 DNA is TGTGCCAGCAGCTTGAGACGGGTGGACGAGCAGTACTTC.

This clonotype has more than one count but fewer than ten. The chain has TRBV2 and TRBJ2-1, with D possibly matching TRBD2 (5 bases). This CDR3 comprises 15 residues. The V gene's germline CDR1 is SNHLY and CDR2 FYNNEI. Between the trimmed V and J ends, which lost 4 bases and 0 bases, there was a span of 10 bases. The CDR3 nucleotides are TGTGCCAGCAGTGTGGCGGGCATCTCCTACAATGAGCAGTTCTTC. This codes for CASSVAGISYNEQFF.

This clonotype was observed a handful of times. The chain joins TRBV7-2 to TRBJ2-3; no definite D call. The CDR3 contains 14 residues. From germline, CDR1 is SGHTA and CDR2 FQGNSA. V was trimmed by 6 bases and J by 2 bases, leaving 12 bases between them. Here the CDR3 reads CASRFGPSTDTQYF. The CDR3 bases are TGTGCCAGCAGATTCGGGCCATCCACAGATACGCAGTATTTT.

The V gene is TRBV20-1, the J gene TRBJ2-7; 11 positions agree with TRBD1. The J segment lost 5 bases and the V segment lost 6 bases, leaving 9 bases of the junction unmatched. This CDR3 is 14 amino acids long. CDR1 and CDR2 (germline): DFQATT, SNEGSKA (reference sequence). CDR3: CSAKSGTGGNEQYF. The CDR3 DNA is TGCAGTGCCAAATCCGGGACAGGGGGGAACGAGCAGTACTTC.

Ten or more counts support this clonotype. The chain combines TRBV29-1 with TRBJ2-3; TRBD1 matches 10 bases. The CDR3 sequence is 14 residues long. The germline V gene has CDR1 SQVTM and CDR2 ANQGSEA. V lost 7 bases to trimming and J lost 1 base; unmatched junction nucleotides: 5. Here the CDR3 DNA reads TGCAGCGGGACGACAGGGGGCGGCACAGATACGCAGTATTTT. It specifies CSGTTGGGTDTQYF.

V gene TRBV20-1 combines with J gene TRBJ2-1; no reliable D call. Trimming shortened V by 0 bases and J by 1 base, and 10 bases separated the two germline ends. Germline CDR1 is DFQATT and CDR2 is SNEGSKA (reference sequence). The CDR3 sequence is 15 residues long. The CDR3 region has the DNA TGCAGTGCTAGAGATCCCCGTGGTTCCTACAATGAGCAGTTCTTC. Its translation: CSARDPRGSYNEQFF.

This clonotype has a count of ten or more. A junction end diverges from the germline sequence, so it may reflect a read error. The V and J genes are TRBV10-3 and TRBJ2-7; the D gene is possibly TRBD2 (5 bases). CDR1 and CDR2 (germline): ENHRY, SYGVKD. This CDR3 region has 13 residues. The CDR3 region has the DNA TGTGCCATCAGGTCTGGACTGGAAGTCTCAGAGCACTTC. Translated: CAIRSGLEVSEHF.

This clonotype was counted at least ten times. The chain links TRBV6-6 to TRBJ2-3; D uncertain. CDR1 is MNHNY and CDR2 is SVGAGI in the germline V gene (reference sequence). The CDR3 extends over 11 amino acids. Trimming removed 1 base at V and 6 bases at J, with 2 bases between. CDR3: CASSYLDTQYF. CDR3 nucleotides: TGTGCCAGCAGTTACTTGGATACGCAGTATTTT.

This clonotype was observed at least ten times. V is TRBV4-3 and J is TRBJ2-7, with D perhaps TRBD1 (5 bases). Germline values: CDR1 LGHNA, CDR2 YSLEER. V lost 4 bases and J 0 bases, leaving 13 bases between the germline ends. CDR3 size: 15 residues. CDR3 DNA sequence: TGCGCCAGCAGCCCCCTTGTAGGGGACTCCTACGAGCAGTACTTC. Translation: CASSPLVGDSYEQYF.

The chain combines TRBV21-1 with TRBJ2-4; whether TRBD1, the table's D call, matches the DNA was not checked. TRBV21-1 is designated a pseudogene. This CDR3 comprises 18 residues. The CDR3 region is CASSKVRDRDRPKNIQYF. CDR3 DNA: TGTGCCAGCAGCAAGGTTAGGGACAGGGATAGGCCCAAAAACATTCAGTACTTC.

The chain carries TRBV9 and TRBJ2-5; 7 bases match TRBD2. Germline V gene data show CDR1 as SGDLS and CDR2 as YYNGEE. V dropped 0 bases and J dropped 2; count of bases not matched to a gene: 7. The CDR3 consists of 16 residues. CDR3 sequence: CASSVGVAGVQETQYF. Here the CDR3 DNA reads TGTGCCAGCAGCGTAGGAGTTGCGGGGGTTCAAGAGACCCAGTACTTC.

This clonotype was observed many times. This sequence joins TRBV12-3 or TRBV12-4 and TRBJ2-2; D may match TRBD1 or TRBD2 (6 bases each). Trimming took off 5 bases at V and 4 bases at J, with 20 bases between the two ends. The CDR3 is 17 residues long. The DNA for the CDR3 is TGTGCCAGCAGTAGGGGGGTAGGTCGGTCCATCACCGGGGAGCTGTTTTTT. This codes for CASSRGVGRSITGELFF.

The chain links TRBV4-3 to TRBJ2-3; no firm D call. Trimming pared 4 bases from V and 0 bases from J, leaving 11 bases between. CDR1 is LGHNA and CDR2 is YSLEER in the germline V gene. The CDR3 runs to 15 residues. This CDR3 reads CASSPLPVSTDTQYF. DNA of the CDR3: TGCGCCAGCAGCCCCCTCCCCGTTAGCACAGATACGCAGTATTTT.

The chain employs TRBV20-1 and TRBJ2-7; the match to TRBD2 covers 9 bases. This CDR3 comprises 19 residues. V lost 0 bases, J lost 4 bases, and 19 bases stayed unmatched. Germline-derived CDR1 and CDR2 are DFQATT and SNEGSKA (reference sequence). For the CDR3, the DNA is TGCAGTGCTAGAGATCGTCTAGCTAGCGGGGAAACCAGGGAATACGAGCAGTACTTC. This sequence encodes CSARDRLASGETREYEQYF.

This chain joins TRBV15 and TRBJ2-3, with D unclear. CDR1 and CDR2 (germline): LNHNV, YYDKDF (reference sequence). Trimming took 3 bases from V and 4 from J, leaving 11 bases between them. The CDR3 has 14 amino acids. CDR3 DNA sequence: TGTGCCACCAGCAGGAGCTCGGGCTCAGATACGCAGTATTTT. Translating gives CATSRSSGSDTQYF. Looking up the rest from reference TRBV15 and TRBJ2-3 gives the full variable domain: DAMVIQNPRYQVTQFGKPVTLSCSQTLNHNVMYWYQQKSSQAPKLLFHYYDKDFNNEADTPDNFQSRRPNTSFCFLDIRSPGLGDTAMYLCATSRSSGSDTQYFGPGTRLTVL.

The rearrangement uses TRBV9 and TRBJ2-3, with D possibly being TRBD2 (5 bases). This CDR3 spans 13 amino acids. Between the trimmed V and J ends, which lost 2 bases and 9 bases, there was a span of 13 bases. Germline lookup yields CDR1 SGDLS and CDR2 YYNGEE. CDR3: CASSVADLGTQYF. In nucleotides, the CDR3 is TGTGCCAGCAGCGTGGCGGACTTGGGGACGCAGTATTTT.

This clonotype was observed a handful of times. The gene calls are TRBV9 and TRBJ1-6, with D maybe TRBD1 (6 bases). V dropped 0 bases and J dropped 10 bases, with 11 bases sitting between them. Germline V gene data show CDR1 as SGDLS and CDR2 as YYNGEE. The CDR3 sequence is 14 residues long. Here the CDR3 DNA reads TGTGCCAGCAGCGTAGACCCGGGGGGCTCACCCCTCCACTTT. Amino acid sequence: CASSVDPGGSPLHF.

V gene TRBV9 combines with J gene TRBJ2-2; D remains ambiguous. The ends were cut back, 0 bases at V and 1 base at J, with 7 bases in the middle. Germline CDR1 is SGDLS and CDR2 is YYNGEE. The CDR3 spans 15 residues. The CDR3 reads CASSVGRRNTGELFF. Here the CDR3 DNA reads TGTGCCAGCAGCGTAGGGCGGAGGAACACCGGGGAGCTGTTTTTT.

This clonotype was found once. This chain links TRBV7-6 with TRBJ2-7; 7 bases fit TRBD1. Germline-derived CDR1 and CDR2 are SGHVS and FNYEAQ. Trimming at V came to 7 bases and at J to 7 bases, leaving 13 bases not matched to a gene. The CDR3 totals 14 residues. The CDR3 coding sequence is TGTGCCAGCACCCCGGCCGACAGGGCAGGGGAGCAGTACTTC. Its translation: CASTPADRAGEQYF.

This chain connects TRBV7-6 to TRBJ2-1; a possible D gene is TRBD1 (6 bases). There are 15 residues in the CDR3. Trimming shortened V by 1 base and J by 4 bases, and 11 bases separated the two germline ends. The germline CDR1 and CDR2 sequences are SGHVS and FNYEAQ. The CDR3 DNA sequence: TGTGCCAGCAGCTTAGAACAGGGCCTTTACAATGAGCAGTTCTTC. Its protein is CASSLEQGLYNEQFF. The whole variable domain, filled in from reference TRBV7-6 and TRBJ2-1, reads GAGVSQSPRYKVTKRGQDVALRCDPISGHVSLYWYRQALGQGPEFLTYFNYEAQQDKSGLPNDRFSAERPEGSISTLTIQRTEQRDSAMYRCASSLEQGLYNEQFFGPGTRLTVL.

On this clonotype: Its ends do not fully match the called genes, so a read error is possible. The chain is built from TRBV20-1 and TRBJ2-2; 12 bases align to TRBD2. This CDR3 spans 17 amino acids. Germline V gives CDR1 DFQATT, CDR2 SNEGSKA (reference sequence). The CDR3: CSDRETSGSGFTGELFF. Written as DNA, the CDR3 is TGCAGTGATAGAGAGACTAGCGGGAGCGGTTTTACCGGGGAGCTGTTTTTT.

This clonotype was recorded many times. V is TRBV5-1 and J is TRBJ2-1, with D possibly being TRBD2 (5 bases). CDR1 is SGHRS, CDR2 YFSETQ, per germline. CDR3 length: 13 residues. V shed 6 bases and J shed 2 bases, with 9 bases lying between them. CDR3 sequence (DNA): TGCGCCAGCAAGGAGGTAACCTACAATGAGCAGTTCTTC. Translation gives CASKEVTYNEQFF. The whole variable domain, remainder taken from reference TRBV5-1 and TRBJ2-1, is KAGVTQTPRYLIKTRGQQVTLSCSPISGHRSVSWYQQTPGQGLQFLFEYFSETQRNKGNFPGRFSGRQFSNSRSEMNVSTLELGDSALYLCASKEVTYNEQFFGPGTRLTVL.

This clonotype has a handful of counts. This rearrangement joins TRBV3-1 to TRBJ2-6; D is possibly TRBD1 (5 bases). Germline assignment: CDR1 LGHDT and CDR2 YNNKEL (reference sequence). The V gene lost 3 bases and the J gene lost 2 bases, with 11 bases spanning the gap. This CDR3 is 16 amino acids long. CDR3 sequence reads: CASSQEPGTGANVLTF. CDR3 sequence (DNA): TGTGCCAGCAGCCAGGAACCAGGGACTGGGGCCAACGTCCTGACTTTC.